This T cell receptor beta chain was identified during a study of shared clonotypes between healthy human individuals. The germline CDR1 and CDR2 sequences are SSHAT and FNYEAQ (reference sequence). The CDR3 contains 13 residues. Division of CD4+ cells produced a CD45RA+ naive subset and a CD45RA-negative memory subset. Profiled with immunoSEQ multiplex PCR; TCRdb holds only in-frame clones, not every one. The repertoire holds around 2.3 million clones, with approximately 94% as singletons. As concerns this clone: Its ends do not fully match the called genes, so a read error is possible.

Sequencing used naive CD4+ T cells sorted from blood. Subset: CD45RA+ positively selected. The chain has TRBV7-7 and TRBJ2-7, with D possibly TRBD2 on 6 matching bases. The TCR comes from a man aged 18 to 30 in good health. The CDR3 DNA sequence: TGTGCTAGCAGCCGGGGACTCCTCTACGAGCAGTACTTC. It translates to CASSRGLLYEQYF. Combining the CDR3 with reference TRBV7-7 and TRBJ2-7 gives the whole variable domain GAGVSQSPRYKVTKRGQDVTLRCDPISSHATLYWYQQALGQGPEFLTYFNYEAQPDKSGLPSDRFSAERPEGSISTLTIQRTEQRDSAMYRCASSRGLLYEQYFGPGTRLTVT.